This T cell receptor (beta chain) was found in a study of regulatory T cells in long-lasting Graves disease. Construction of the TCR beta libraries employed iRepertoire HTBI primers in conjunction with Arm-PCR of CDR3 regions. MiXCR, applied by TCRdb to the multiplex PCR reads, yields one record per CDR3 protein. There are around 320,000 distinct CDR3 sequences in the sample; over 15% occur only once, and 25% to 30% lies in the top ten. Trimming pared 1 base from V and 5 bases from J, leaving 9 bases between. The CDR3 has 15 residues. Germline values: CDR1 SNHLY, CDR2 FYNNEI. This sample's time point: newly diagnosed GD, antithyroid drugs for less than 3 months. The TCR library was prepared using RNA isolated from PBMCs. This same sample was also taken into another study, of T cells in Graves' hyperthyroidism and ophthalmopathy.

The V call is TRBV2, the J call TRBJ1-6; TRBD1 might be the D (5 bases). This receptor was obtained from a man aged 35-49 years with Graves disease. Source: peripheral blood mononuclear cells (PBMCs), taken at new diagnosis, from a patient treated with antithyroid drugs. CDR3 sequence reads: CASSEEIGDNSPLHF. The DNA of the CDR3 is TGTGCCAGCAGTGAAGAGATAGGGGATAATTCACCCCTCCACTTT.